This TCR beta chain was profiled in a study of blood T cell repertoires in COVID-19. As for the study in general: The samples span acute and convalescent COVID-19 from the United States, Italy and Spain. PBMCs, B-cell-depleted T cells, or T cells provided the cDNA or gDNA that made up the material.

The CDR3 runs 16 residues. Trimming stripped 5 bases from V and 0 bases from J, with 11 bases between. The germline V gene encodes CDR1 LNHDA and CDR2 SQIVND (reference sequence). Original processing methods: By means of reference gene primer amplification, nucleated cell counts were estimated. Sequencing used immunoSEQ multiplex PCR; TCRdb keeps in-frame clones, though not all of them. From that table come the V and J calls and clone size; the DNA was used to work out D and trimming. The sample holds around 63,000 clones, more than 75% seen once. The chain couples TRBV19 to TRBJ1-6; maybe TRBD1 (5 bases). The material sequenced was peripheral blood. The source is a woman aged 60-75 years with acute or convalescent COVID-19. CDR3 in amino acids: CASSRDWSSYNSPLHF. CDR3 bases: TGTGCCAGTAGTCGGGACTGGAGCTCCTATAATTCACCCCTCCACTTT.